This T cell receptor beta chain was sequenced for a study of blood T cell repertoires in COVID-19. Symptom resolution, clearance, or two negative PCRs marked the recovered donors of Cohort 3. Per the authors' pipeline: Counts of nucleated cells, estimated from reference gene primer amplification, were obtained. The method was immunoSEQ multiplex PCR; TCRdb's version includes in-frame clones alone and lacks a portion of them. The DNA gave D and trimming, while V, J and clone size come from that table. The data contain under 350,000 clones, 90% of them singletons. The CDR3 extends over 14 amino acids. J gave up 5 bases and V 6 bases, and 6 bases lay outside the gene matches. The germline V gene has CDR1 MNHEY and CDR2 SVGAGI.

Sample: PBMCs or T cells enriched from blood (not recorded which). The TCR sequence derives from a man between 60 and 70 years old who had recovered from COVID-19. This chain joins TRBV6-5 and TRBJ1-2, with 10 bases that match TRBD1. In DNA form, the CDR3 reads TGTGCCAGCAGCCGACAGGGGGCTGGATATGGCTACACCTTC. The encoded protein is CASSRQGAGYGYTF.